These 24 T cell receptor beta chains were sequenced from one sample in a study of technical replicates of blood from a handful of donors (dated by TCRdb to 2017 to 2019). Receptor libraries were prepared by the immunoSEQ multiplex PCR assay. TCRdb provides this immuneACCESS table in a form limited to in-frame rearrangements. Some clones are lacking; in checked studies, under half of them reflect an unresolved V gene, and why the rest are absent is not known. The sample table contains some 70,000 clones; only one count was recorded for less than 98% of them. The ten biggest clones cover about 0.31% of the sample. Sequencing was carried out using T cells isolated from PBMCs. Receptor source: a human donor in good health.

The chain employs TRBV30 and TRBJ1-1, with a weak D call TRBD1 (6 bases). CDR3 length: 13 amino acids. Per the germline V gene, CDR1 is GTSNPN and CDR2 is SVGIG (reference sequence). In nucleotides, the CDR3 is TGTGGCCTCTGGGGGCCTTCGAGCACTGAAGCTTTCTTT. Translation gives CGLWGPSSTEAFF.

This clone has just one count. This rearrangement joins TRBV6-5 to TRBJ1-5; TRBD1 matches 8 bases. V was clipped by 6 bases and J by 8 bases; unmatched bases: 9. Germline-derived CDR1 and CDR2 are MNHEY and SVGAGI. The CDR3 is made up of 14 amino acids. The CDR3 DNA follows: TGTGCCAGCAGGCTTTCAGGGGGCGCGGAGCCCCAGCATTTT. The encoded protein is CASRLSGGAEPQHF.

The chain is built from TRBV6-6 and TRBJ2-1; D gene uncertain. CDR3 size: 11 residues. Deletions cut 6 bases from V and 7 bases from J, with 7 bases between. The V gene's germline CDR1 is MNHNY and CDR2 SVGAGI (reference sequence). The CDR3 DNA follows: TGTGCCAGCAGCCAGCGTAATGAGCAGTTCTTC. This gives the protein CASSQRNEQFF.

The chain recombines TRBV5-1 with TRBJ2-3; a weak D match, TRBD1 (5 bases). Trimming stripped 1 base from V and 1 base from J, with 13 bases between. This CDR3 spans 16 amino acids. Germline values: CDR1 SGHRS, CDR2 YFSETQ. This chain's CDR3 is CASSLYGREGTDTQYF. CDR3 DNA sequence: TGCGCCAGCAGCTTGTACGGCAGGGAAGGCACAGATACGCAGTATTTT.

This clone was picked up one time. The chain carries TRBV4-1 and TRBJ1-1; 11 bases agree with TRBD1. The CDR3 is 17 amino acids. V gave up 4 bases and J gave up 1 base; unmatched junction bases: 8. Germline loops: CDR1 MGHRA, CDR2 YSYEKL. CDR3 sequence: CASSPVGTGGTNTEAFF. CDR3 nucleotides: TGCGCCAGCAGCCCGGTGGGGACAGGGGGAACGAACACTGAAGCTTTCTTT.

This clone has a single count. The genes are TRBV11-2 and TRBJ1-2, with 11 positions matching TRBD1. CDR3 length: 16 residues. Germline assignment: CDR1 SGHAT and CDR2 FQNNGV. V was clipped by 4 bases and J by 4 bases; unmatched bases: 8. The CDR3 spells CASSSRWTGGAYGYTF. The CDR3, as DNA: TGTGCCAGCAGCTCCCGGTGGACAGGGGGCGCCTATGGCTACACCTTC. The full variable domain, in which reference TRBV11-2 and TRBJ1-2 provide the parts outside the CDR3, is EAGVAQSPRYKIIEKRQSVAFWCNPISGHATLYWYQQILGQGPKLLIQFQNNGVVDDSQLPKDRFSAERLKGVDSTLKIQPAKLEDSAVYLCASSSRWTGGAYGYTFGSGTRLTVV.

The rearrangement links TRBV4-3 to TRBJ2-7, with 8 bases identical to TRBD1. Germline V CDR1 and CDR2: LGHNA, YSLEER. V was pared by 5 bases and J by 3 bases, with 9 bases of the junction left unmatched. This CDR3 is built from 15 residues. CDR3: CASSVSRDRSYEQYF. CDR3 coding DNA: TGCGCCAGCAGCGTAAGCCGGGACAGGAGCTACGAGCAGTACTTC.

Turning to this clone: Other DNA sequences in this specimen translate into the identical CDR3. The chain employs TRBV9 and TRBJ1-1; D remains unclear. CDR1 is SGDLS and CDR2 is YYNGEE in the germline V gene. This CDR3 is 12 amino acids long. V gave up 0 bases and J gave up 3 bases, with 3 bases separating them. As DNA, the CDR3 is TGTGCCAGCAGCGTAGCCGACACTGAAGCTTTCTTT. Its translation: CASSVADTEAFF.

The chain has TRBV30 and TRBJ2-1; D gene ambiguous. Trimming shortened V by 2 bases and J by 4 bases, and 9 bases separated the two germline ends. The germline gives CDR1 GTSNPN, CDR2 SVGIG (reference sequence). CDR3 length: 13 residues. The CDR3 DNA reads as TGTGCCTGGAGTTTACTCGAATACAATGAGCAGTTCTTC. Protein: CAWSLLEYNEQFF.

V usage is TRBV29-1 and J usage is TRBJ2-2; 11 bases line up with TRBD1. The CDR3 runs 15 residues. J was trimmed by 4 bases and V by 4 bases; bases with no gene match: 5. The germline V gene has CDR1 SQVTM and CDR2 ANQGSEA. DNA of the CDR3: TGCAGCGTTGTGGGGGACAGGGGGGCCACCGGGGAGCTGTTTTTT. This sequence encodes CSVVGDRGATGELFF.

This clone was observed once. The chain carries TRBV10-3 and TRBJ2-2; D possibly corresponds to TRBD1 (6 bases). Trimming removed 5 bases at V and 2 bases at J, with 12 bases between. Looked up from germline, CDR1 is ENHRY and CDR2 is SYGVKD. The CDR3 loop spans 15 amino acids. For the CDR3, the DNA is TGTGCCATCAGTCCTTTGGACAGCAACACCGGGGAGCTGTTTTTT. Protein sequence: CAISPLDSNTGELFF.

V is TRBV15 and J is TRBJ2-2; 7 bases line up with TRBD2. The CDR3 consists of 15 residues. Germline CDR1 LNHNV, CDR2 YYDKDF (reference sequence). Trimming removed 1 base from V and 5 bases from J; junction bases left unmatched: 4. The DNA for the CDR3 is TGTGCCACCAGCAGAGTCCTGGGGGGGACCGGGGAGCTGTTTTTT. Amino acids: CATSRVLGGTGELFF.

The genes are TRBV6-5 and TRBJ1-2; possible D gene TRBD1, 6 bases. This CDR3 comprises 11 residues. Trimming took 8 bases from V and 7 from J, leaving 11 bases between them. Germline assignment: CDR1 MNHEY and CDR2 SVGAGI. The DNA of the CDR3 is TGTGCCAGCTGGGGGCACGGTGGCTACACCTTC. Translating it yields CASWGHGGYTF.

The gene calls are TRBV27 and TRBJ1-1; 8 positions match TRBD1. The germline V gene has CDR1 MNHEY and CDR2 SMNVEV (reference sequence). CDR3 length: 14 residues. V lost 2 bases, J lost 1 base, and 0 bases stayed unmatched. CDR3 sequence: CASSLTGGNTEAFF. As DNA, the CDR3 is TGTGCCAGCAGTTTAACAGGGGGGAACACTGAAGCTTTCTTT.

V and J are TRBV5-1 and TRBJ2-7, with a tentative D call TRBD1 (6 bases). Trimming pared 2 bases from V and 5 bases from J, leaving 14 bases between. The V gene's germline CDR1 is SGHRS and CDR2 YFSETQ. The CDR3 has 14 amino acids. The CDR3 coding sequence is TGCGCCAGCAGCTTAGGACAGTTTGTGGACGAGCAGTACTTC. It is translated as CASSLGQFVDEQYF.

The genes are TRBV6-7 and TRBJ1-4; no reliable D call. TRBV6-7 falls under the ORF class, with uncertain function. Trimming removed 8 bases at V and 7 bases at J, with 11 bases between. The CDR3 loop spans 12 amino acids. The CDR3 DNA follows: TGTGCCAGCCTCAACGGGTGTGAAAAACTGTTTTTT. Translation: CASLNGCEKLFF.

V is TRBV6-4 and J is TRBJ1-5, with D hard to call. CDR1 MRHNA and CDR2 SNTAGT come from the germline V gene. CDR3 size: 13 residues. Between the trimmed V and J ends, which lost 5 bases and 6 bases, there was a span of 11 bases. Written as DNA, the CDR3 is TGTGCCAGCAGTTCTATTAATGGTCAGCCCCAGCATTTT. Its translation is CASSSINGQPQHF.

V gene TRBV7-2 combines with J gene TRBJ2-2, with TRBD2 identical over 9 bases. Germline loops: CDR1 SGHTA, CDR2 FQGNSA. CDR3 size: 15 residues. V shed 8 bases, J shed 4 bases, and the junction held 8 bases outside the gene matches. The CDR3 bases are TGTGCCAGCTTACCTGTAGCGGGGGTCACCGGGGAGCTGTTTTTT. This encodes CASLPVAGVTGELFF.

The rearrangement joins TRBV6-6 to TRBJ1-2; 8 nucleotides line up with TRBD1. Germline V gives CDR1 MNHNY, CDR2 SVGAGI (reference sequence). V lost 2 bases to trimming and J lost 6 bases; unmatched junction nucleotides: 11. This CDR3 region has 16 residues. The CDR3 sequence: CASSYQVAGGADGYTF. The DNA of the CDR3 is TGTGCCAGCAGTTACCAAGTGGCAGGGGGCGCAGATGGCTACACCTTC.

A single count supports this clone. The rearrangement links TRBV7-9 to TRBJ2-1; D is perhaps TRBD1 (5 bases). CDR3 length: 15 amino acids. The ends were cut back, 4 bases at V and 2 bases at J, with 12 bases in the middle. The V gene's germline CDR1 is SEHNR and CDR2 FQNEAQ (reference sequence). CDR3 DNA: TGTGCCAGCAGCTCCGGACAAGACGCCTACAATGAGCAGTTCTTC. It is translated as CASSSGQDAYNEQFF.

The J gene is TRBJ2-6, the V gene TRBV15; tentatively, D is TRBD1 (6 bases). There are 15 residues in the CDR3. V was clipped by 5 bases and J by 1 base, with 9 bases between them. Germline V gene lookup returns CDR1 LNHNV and CDR2 YYDKDF (reference sequence). Written as DNA, the CDR3 is TGTGCCACCAGCCGCGACAGGTCTGGGGCCAACGTCCTGACTTTC. It codes for CATSRDRSGANVLTF.

The chain couples TRBV15 to TRBJ1-5; D gene unclear. CDR1 is LNHNV and CDR2 is YYDKDF in the germline V gene (reference sequence). The ends were cut back, 0 bases at V and 0 bases at J, with 3 bases in the middle. The CDR3 is made up of 14 amino acids. The chain's CDR3 is CATSRDNSNQPQHF. CDR3 sequence (DNA): TGTGCCACCAGCAGAGATAATAGCAATCAGCCCCAGCATTTT.

V gene TRBV4-1 combines with J gene TRBJ2-3; 12 positions agree with TRBD2. The CDR3 is 15 amino acids. V lost 4 bases to trimming and J lost 7 bases; unmatched junction nucleotides: 6. Per germline, CDR1 MGHRA and CDR2 YSYEKL. CDR3 in amino acids: CASSPTGLAGHTQYF. DNA of the CDR3: TGCGCCAGCAGCCCTACCGGACTAGCGGGGCATACGCAGTATTTT.

The V call is TRBV7-2, the J call TRBJ1-3; D remains ambiguous. The germline gives CDR1 SGHTA, CDR2 FQGNSA. This CDR3 is 14 amino acids long. V was shortened by 2 bases and J by 0 bases, with 5 bases between the two germline ends. The CDR3 DNA reads TGTGCCAGCAGCTTAATGAGCTCTGGAAACACCATATATTTT. Its protein product is CASSLMSSGNTIYF. The full variable domain, rest sourced from reference TRBV7-2 and TRBJ1-3, is GAGVSQSPSNKVTEKGKDVELRCDPISGHTALYWYRQSLGQGLEFLIYFQGNSAPDKSGLPSDRFSAERTGGSVSTLTIQRTQQEDSAVYLCASSLMSSGNTIYFGEGSWLTVV.